The present TCR beta chain was sequenced within a study of spatial heterogeneity in lung cancer. Study background: Detection consistently captured more beta-chain sequences than alpha-chain sequences. Study-wide results and limits: Counts that tracked tumor mutation counts were those of expanded intratumoral alpha and beta TCRs.

This CDR3 has 13 residues. Germline V gene data show CDR1 as MNHEY and CDR2 as SMNVEV (reference sequence). V lost 5 bases to trimming and J lost 0 bases, with 7 bases between them. TCRdb re-called the 5' RACE reads through MiXCR, storing one row per CDR3 protein. The table includes about 6,900 distinct CDR3 sequences, around 3.1% detected once. As for time point: sample taken at primary tumor resection. By frequency in the sample, this clonotype is medium-sized. Its antigen is currently unknown. This receptor was identified in a male donor with early-stage non-small cell lung cancer. The genes are TRBV27 and TRBJ1-1; D is undetermined. The sequenced sample was lung tumor tissue, obtained at surgery. As DNA, the CDR3 is TGTGCCAGCAGTCGGAACATGAACACTGAAGCTTTCTTT. This gives the protein CASSRNMNTEAFF.